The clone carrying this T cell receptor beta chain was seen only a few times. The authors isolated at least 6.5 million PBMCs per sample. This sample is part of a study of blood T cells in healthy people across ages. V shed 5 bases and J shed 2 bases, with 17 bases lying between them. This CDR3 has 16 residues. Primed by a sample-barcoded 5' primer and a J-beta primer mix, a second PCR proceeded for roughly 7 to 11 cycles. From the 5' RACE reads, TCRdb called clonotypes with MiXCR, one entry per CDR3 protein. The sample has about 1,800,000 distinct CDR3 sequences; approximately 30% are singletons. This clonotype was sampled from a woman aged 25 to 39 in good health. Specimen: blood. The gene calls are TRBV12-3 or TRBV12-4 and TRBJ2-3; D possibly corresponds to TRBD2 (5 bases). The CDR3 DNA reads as TGTGCCAGCAGTCTCGTAAAGGAGGTGGTCACAGATACGCAGTATTTT. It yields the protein CASSLVKEVVTDTQYF.